The 15 T cell receptor beta chains below come from one sample, sequenced in a study of cytomegalovirus exposure and HLA in healthy donors. The PCR made use of 60 Vbeta and 13 Jbeta primers. TCRdb's copy holds only in-frame clones and misses some; the assay was immunoSEQ multiplex PCR. This table holds approximately 200,000 clones, roughly four fifths found once. Sequenced material: PBMCs. The receptors stem from a man aged 25-45 years in good health and CMV-seronegative.

This clone occurred a few times. The chain couples TRBV29-1 to TRBJ2-4; 10 nucleotides agree with TRBD1. The CDR3 runs to 14 residues. V trimming: 6 bases; J trimming: 8 bases; junction bases outside the gene matches: 10. CDR1 and CDR2 (germline): SQVTM, ANQGSEA. The CDR3 is CSVDDRGLGDIQYF. In nucleotides, the CDR3 is TGCAGCGTCGACGACAGGGGGCTTGGAGACATTCAGTACTTC.

The chain employs TRBV10-3 and TRBJ1-2, with D maybe TRBD1 (6 bases). The germline V gene has CDR1 ENHRY and CDR2 SYGVKD. CDR3 length: 14 residues. V lost 6 bases and J lost 3, with 14 bases in between. Written as DNA, the CDR3 is TGTGCCATCAGCGTACCGGGACAAGACTATGGCTACACCTTC. It encodes CAISVPGQDYGYTF.

The chain has TRBV18 and TRBJ1-5; 9 positions agree with TRBD1. CDR1 is KGHSH and CDR2 is LQKENI in the germline V gene. V was clipped by 3 bases and J by 7 bases; unmatched bases: 4. The CDR3 length is 14 residues. The DNA of the CDR3 is TGTGCCAGCTCACCCAGGGACAGGGTCCAGCCCCAGCATTTT. This gives the protein CASSPRDRVQPQHF.

This clone appeared a few times. V is TRBV28 and J is TRBJ2-7, with 11 bases matching TRBD2. The trim removed 5 bases at V and 5 bases at J, leaving 8 bases unmatched. Germline CDR1 reads MDHEN; CDR2 reads SYDVKM. CDR3 length: 15 amino acids. The CDR3 spells CASSDTSGSVNEQYF. CDR3 DNA: TGTGCCAGCAGTGACACTAGCGGGAGTGTCAACGAGCAGTACTTC.

This clone has only one observation. The chain links TRBV19 to TRBJ1-1; D unclear. The V gene's germline CDR1 is LNHDA and CDR2 SQIVND (reference sequence). There are 13 residues in the CDR3. The V and J ends lost 5 bases and 3 bases respectively, with 10 bases between them. The CDR3 sequence is CASSSPQDTEAFF. In nucleotides, the CDR3 is TGTGCCAGTAGTTCCCCCCAGGACACTGAAGCTTTCTTT.

Only a few counts were recorded for this clone. The chain carries TRBV10-1 and TRBJ1-1; a weak D match, TRBD1 (6 bases). V shed 2 bases and J shed 2 bases, with 9 bases lying between them. This CDR3 has 14 residues. Germline values: CDR1 WNHNN, CDR2 SYGVQD (reference sequence). Here the CDR3 DNA reads TGCGCCAGCAGTGAGGACAGGAGAAACACTGAAGCTTTCTTT. Translated: CASSEDRRNTEAFF.

This clone was counted between two and nine times. The chain joins TRBV2 to TRBJ2-4; D not resolved. Germline V gene sequence: CDR1 SNHLY, CDR2 FYNNEI. Trimming shortened V by 8 bases and J by 8 bases, and 19 bases separated the two germline ends. The CDR3 runs to 14 residues. As DNA, the CDR3 is TGTGCCAGCCTCGTCGAGGTTCGAAAACACATTCAGTACTTC. It codes for CASLVEVRKHIQYF.

The chain has TRBV2 and TRBJ1-5, with a possible D match to TRBD1 (6 bases). The V end lost 1 base, the J end lost 4 bases, and 11 bases lay between the germline ends. Germline V gives CDR1 SNHLY, CDR2 FYNNEI. The CDR3 is 15 residues long. The CDR3 DNA is TGTGCCAGCAGTGAAGGGAAAGGGGGTAATCAGCCCCAGCATTTT. Translation: CASSEGKGGNQPQHF.

This clone was counted a single time. The chain couples TRBV28 to TRBJ2-3; D ambiguous. Germline loops: CDR1 MDHEN, CDR2 SYDVKM. The CDR3 covers 12 residues. Deletions cut 5 bases from V and 11 bases from J, with 14 bases between. CDR3 residues: CASSTLEARQYF. In DNA, the CDR3 is TGTGCCAGCAGTACCCTAGAGGCAAGGCAGTATTTT.

This clone was observed a single time. The J gene is TRBJ1-6, the V gene TRBV2, with D possibly TRBD1 on 6 matching bases. The V gene's germline CDR1 is SNHLY and CDR2 FYNNEI. V gave up 7 bases and J gave up 4 bases, with 11 bases separating them. This CDR3 contains 14 residues. As DNA, the CDR3 is TGTGCCAGCACAGGGGCGGTTTATAATTCACCCCTCCACTTT. Its translation: CASTGAVYNSPLHF.

This chain connects TRBV11-3 to TRBJ2-5, with 7 bases identical to TRBD1. V shed 0 bases, J shed 2 bases, and the junction held 12 bases outside the gene matches. This CDR3 spans 18 amino acids. Germline V gives CDR1 SGHNT, CDR2 YENEEA. CDR3 sequence: CASSLDGDSLSLQETQYF. The DNA of the CDR3 is TGTGCCAGCAGCTTAGATGGGGACAGCCTCTCTCTACAAGAGACCCAGTACTTC.

This clone has more than one count but fewer than ten. The chain couples TRBV2 to TRBJ2-1, with 7 bases matching TRBD2. This CDR3 is built from 16 residues. The germline V gene has CDR1 SNHLY and CDR2 FYNNEI. Germline trimming cut 7 bases from V and 4 bases from J; bases unmatched to any gene: 13. CDR3 in DNA: TGTGCCAGCATCGATCTGGTGGGAGGGTCTTACAATGAGCAGTTCTTC. Translated: CASIDLVGGSYNEQFF.

This clone was counted a few times. The V and J genes are TRBV5-1 and TRBJ1-1; D remains ambiguous. CDR1 is SGHRS and CDR2 is YFSETQ in the germline V gene. The CDR3 extends over 14 amino acids. V shed 0 bases and J shed 3 bases, with 9 bases lying between them. The CDR3 region has the DNA TGCGCCAGCAGCTTGGGACACGGGGACACTGAAGCTTTCTTT. It encodes CASSLGHGDTEAFF.

V gene TRBV5-1 combines with J gene TRBJ1-1; D is unresolved. V was shortened by 1 base and J by 3 bases, with 13 bases between the two germline ends. This CDR3 region has 15 residues. From germline, CDR1 is SGHRS and CDR2 YFSETQ. The CDR3 DNA reads TGCGCCAGCAGCTTGTTGTTCGGAGGTGACACTGAAGCTTTCTTT. Translation gives CASSLLFGGDTEAFF.

This clone has only one observation. The rearrangement links TRBV19 to TRBJ2-1; D may be TRBD1 (6 bases). This CDR3 region has 16 residues. The V gene lost 6 bases and the J gene lost 0 bases, with 15 bases spanning the gap. Looked up from germline, CDR1 is LNHDA and CDR2 is SQIVND (reference sequence). In nucleotides, the CDR3 is TGTGCCAGTAGCCCCCGGGACACCTACTCCTACAATGAGCAGTTCTTC. The encoded protein is CASSPRDTYSYNEQFF.